What follows are 8 T cell receptor beta chains derived from one specimen sequenced in a study of beta chain features in type 1 diabetes (dated 2018 in TCRdb). Points the paper makes about the study in general: In all four CD4+ subsets, TCRB CDR3 length was moderately but significantly shorter in type 1 diabetes patients.

Library prep was done by the immunoSEQ multiplex PCR assay. All of the isolated RNA was reverse transcribed with the High Capacity cDNA Reverse Transcription Kit, so expressed TCRB transcripts were sequenced. The clones in this table, taken by TCRdb from immuneACCESS, are in-frame only. Not every clone is retained; where verified, under half of the shortfall comes from an unresolved V gene, and the cause of the rest is unknown. Here the sample has under 350,000 clones; roughly an eighth occur a single time. The top ten clones comprise 0.015% to 0.02% of the sample. For these TCRs, the target antigens are not known. Sequencing was done on a sample of naive CD4+ T cells from blood. The sample's cell subset or site label, decoded: true naive CD4+ T cells. The receptors come from a man younger than 45 with type 1 diabetes.

The sample holds a few counts of this clone. The chain is built from TRBV7-7 and TRBJ2-5; 9 nucleotides agree with TRBD2. This CDR3 region has 15 residues. The germline CDR1 and CDR2 sequences are SSHAT and FNYEAQ (reference sequence). V lost 3 bases and J lost 4; bases outside the gene matches: 6. CDR3 coding DNA: TGTGCCAGCAGCTTTCGGCGGGAGGGCCGAGAGACCCAGTACTTC. It codes for CASSFRREGRETQYF.

This chain uses TRBV20-1 with TRBJ2-5; D is ambiguous. The CDR3 length is 11 residues. CDR1 is DFQATT, CDR2 SNEGSKA, per germline (reference sequence). V dropped 7 bases and J dropped 2 bases, with 8 bases sitting between them. The CDR3 region is CSVSTQETQYF. Here the CDR3 DNA reads TGCAGTGTTAGTACACAAGAGACCCAGTACTTC.

CDR3 nucleotides: TGTGCCAGCAGTTACGTCGGGGAGAGTGGAGAAGCTTTCTTT. Residues: CASSYVGESGEAFF. The chain is built from TRBV6-5 and TRBJ1-1, with D uncertain. The CDR3 has 14 amino acids. Trimming cost V 2 bases and J 8 bases, with 15 bases left between them. CDR1 is MNHEY, CDR2 SVGAGI, per germline.

In its sample, this clone was seen a few times. The chain is built from TRBV19 and TRBJ1-5; D gene ambiguous. Germline-derived CDR1 and CDR2 are LNHDA and SQIVND (reference sequence). The CDR3 extends over 13 amino acids. Trimming took off 7 bases at V and 4 bases at J, with 11 bases between the two ends. CDR3 residues: CASTQGRNQPQHF. The CDR3 coding sequence is TGTGCCAGTACCCAAGGGAGAAATCAGCCCCAGCATTTT. Variable domain in full (rest from reference TRBV19 and TRBJ1-5): DGGITQSPKYLFRKEGQNVTLSCEQNLNHDAMYWYRQDPGQGLRLIYYSQIVNDFQKGDIAEGYSVSREKKESFPLTVTSAQKNPTAFYLCASTQGRNQPQHFGDGTRLSIL.

This clone has only a few counts. The chain couples TRBV6-5 to TRBJ2-5; 8 bases agree with TRBD2. CDR3 length equals 14 residues. The J segment lost 4 bases and the V segment lost 6 bases, leaving 7 bases of the junction unmatched. Germline values: CDR1 MNHEY, CDR2 SVGAGI. The CDR3 DNA reads TGTGCCAGCAGAAAGGGACTAGTCCGAGAGACCCAGTACTTC. Encoded protein: CASRKGLVRETQYF.

The chain couples TRBV9 to TRBJ2-1; 9 nucleotides line up with TRBD2. Germline V gives CDR1 SGDLS, CDR2 YYNGEE. J was trimmed by 8 bases and V by 3 bases; bases with no gene match: 9. There are 15 residues in the CDR3. The DNA for the CDR3 is TGTGCCAGCAGCGGGGGACTAGCCCTTTCTGATGAGCAGTTCTTC. Residues: CASSGGLALSDEQFF.

This clone was picked up a small number of times. The same CDR3 also results from other DNA sequences found in this sample. The CDR3 DNA is TGTGCCAGCAGCGTAGATCGTAGCTCTGGGGCCAACGTCCTGACTTTC. Protein sequence: CASSVDRSSGANVLTF. The J gene is TRBJ2-6, the V gene TRBV9; D is unclear. Germline-derived CDR1 and CDR2 are SGDLS and YYNGEE. Trimming removed 0 bases from V and 0 bases from J, with 7 bases in between. The CDR3 totals 16 residues.

The genes are TRBV7-9 and TRBJ2-1; no definite D call. Germline V lookup: CDR1 SEHNR, CDR2 FQNEAQ (reference sequence). Trimming stripped 3 bases from V and 6 bases from J, with 12 bases between. CDR3 length: 14 amino acids. CDR3 nucleotides: TGTGCCAGCAGCTTTCGGGTCTTGGGCAATGAGCAGTTCTTC. It encodes CASSFRVLGNEQFF.